Given below is one TCR beta chain in context. Everyone who took part was roughly 18 to 89 years old, and they came from roughly 25 US areas. For recovered donors of Cohort 3, there were two negative PCRs, clearance, or symptom resolution. TCRdb keeps only in-frame clones here, not all; method: immunoSEQ multiplex PCR. The sample records approximately 160,000 clones, less than 90% being singletons. V dropped 0 bases and J dropped 4 bases, with 15 bases sitting between them. This CDR3 comprises 16 residues. CDR1 and CDR2 from the germline V gene are SGDLS and YYNGEE. This specimen belongs to a study of blood T cell repertoires in COVID-19.

The J gene is TRBJ2-3, the V gene TRBV9; D may be TRBD1 (6 bases). Sequenced sample: PBMCs or T cells enriched from blood (not recorded which). The TCR originated in a woman aged 45 to 65 who had recovered from COVID-19. CDR3 in amino acids: CASSVGGQRRADTQYF. CDR3 DNA sequence: TGTGCCAGCAGCGTAGGAGGACAGAGAAGGGCAGATACGCAGTATTTT.